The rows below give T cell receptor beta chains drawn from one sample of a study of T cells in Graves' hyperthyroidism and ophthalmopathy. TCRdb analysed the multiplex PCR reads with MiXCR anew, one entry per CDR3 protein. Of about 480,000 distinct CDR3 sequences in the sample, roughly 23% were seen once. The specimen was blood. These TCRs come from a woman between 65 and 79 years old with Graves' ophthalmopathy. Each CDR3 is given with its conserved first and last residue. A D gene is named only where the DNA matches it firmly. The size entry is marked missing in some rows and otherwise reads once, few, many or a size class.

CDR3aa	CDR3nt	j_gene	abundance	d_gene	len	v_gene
CASSLNPTDYEQYF	TGTGCCAGCAGCTTAAACCCCACAGACTACGAGCAGTACTTC	TRBJ2-7	.	.	14	TRBV11-1
CAISEPPGADTQYF	TGTGCCATCAGTGAGCCCCCAGGGGCAGATACGCAGTATTTT	TRBJ2-3	few	.	14	TRBV10-3
CASSYSGGPSFYEQYF	TGTGCCAGCAGTTACTCTGGGGGGCCCTCCTTCTACGAGCAGTACTTC	TRBJ2-7	few	.	16	TRBV6-5
CATSRDRQINEKLFF	TGTGCCACCAGCAGAGACCGACAGATTAATGAAAAACTGTTTTTT	TRBJ1-4	few	.	15	TRBV15
CASSSQGPGTEAFF	TGCGCCAGCAGCTCCCAGGGTCCTGGCACTGAAGCTTTCTTT	TRBJ1-1	.	.	14	TRBV5-1
CASRWTSGSPPHEQFF	TGTGCCAGCAGGTGGACTAGCGGGAGTCCACCCCATGAGCAGTTCTTC	TRBJ2-1	few	TRBD2	16	TRBV12-3/TRBV12-4
CSVVDSWEQYF	TGCAGCGTTGTGGATTCCTGGGAGCAGTACTTC	TRBJ2-7	.	.	11	TRBV29-1
CSARYGGAGKLFF	TGCAGTGCTAGATACGGGGGAGCGGGAAAACTGTTTTTT	TRBJ1-4	few	.	13	TRBV20-1
CASSLSSFSYEQYF	TGTGCCAGCAGCTTGTCGTCCTTCTCCTACGAGCAGTACTTC	TRBJ2-7	few	.	14	TRBV7-3
CASTRMGDEQYF	TGTGCCAGCACTAGAATGGGGGACGAGCAGTACTTC	TRBJ2-7	.	.	12	TRBV2
CSASRAYSYEQYF	TGCAGTGCTAGTAGAGCGTACTCCTACGAGCAGTACTTC	TRBJ2-7	.	.	13	TRBV20-1
CATSITTSDRRGSTDTQYF	TGTGCCACCAGCATAACGACTAGCGACCGCCGGGGAAGCACAGATACGCAGTATTTT	TRBJ2-3	.	TRBD2	19	TRBV15
CASIQLAEKGGYTF	TGTGCCAGCATTCAATTGGCGGAAAAGGGTGGCTACACCTTC	TRBJ1-2	.	.	14	TRBV12-3/TRBV12-4
CASSVGANPTDTQYF	TGTGCCAGCAGCGTCGGGGCTAACCCCACAGATACGCAGTATTTT	TRBJ2-3	few	.	15	TRBV9
CASSLARVRSGELFF	TGTGCCAGCAGCTTAGCGCGTGTAAGGTCCGGGGAGCTGTTTTTT	TRBJ2-2	.	.	15	TRBV7-9
CASSNRDTPGNTIYF	TGTGCCAGCAGTAACCGGGACACCCCTGGAAACACCATATATTTT	TRBJ1-3	.	.	15	TRBV6-5
CSAYLAGNTEAFF	TGCAGTGCTTATCTAGCGGGGAACACTGAAGCTTTCTTT	TRBJ1-1	once	.	13	TRBV20-1
CASSLSSGSSDTQYF	TGTGCCAGCAGCTTAAGCAGCGGGAGTTCAGATACGCAGTATTTT	TRBJ2-3	many	TRBD2	15	TRBV7-2
CASSQVSHYGYTF	TGTGCCAGCAGCCAAGTATCCCACTATGGCTACACCTTC	TRBJ1-2	.	.	13	TRBV3-1
CAWSSNVPNEQYF	TGTGCCTGGAGTAGTAACGTTCCAAACGAGCAGTACTTC	TRBJ2-7	.	.	13	TRBV30
CATTSSRESYNEQFF	TGTGCCACCACGAGTTCGCGGGAGTCCTACAATGAGCAGTTCTTC	TRBJ2-1	.	TRBD2	15	TRBV10-3
CSASSTADYEQYF	TGCAGTGCTAGCTCGACAGCTGACTACGAGCAGTACTTC	TRBJ2-7	few	.	13	TRBV20-1
CASKIVGDRARGGYTF	TGTGCCAGCAAGATCGTAGGTGACAGGGCTCGCGGGGGCTACACCTTC	TRBJ1-2	.	TRBD1	16	TRBV5-5
CSARANGAGAEAFF	TGCAGTGCTAGAGCCAACGGGGCCGGGGCTGAAGCTTTCTTT	TRBJ1-1	.	.	14	TRBV20-1
CAWSPYSGTRGNTIYF	TGTGCCTGGAGCCCATACTCAGGAACCCGCGGAAACACCATATATTTT	TRBJ1-3	few	.	16	TRBV30
CASSLGYQPQHF	TGTGCCAGCAGTTTAGGTTATCAGCCCCAGCATTTT	TRBJ1-5	many	.	12	TRBV12-3/TRBV12-4
CAWSPPQGYYGYTF	TGTGCCTGGAGCCCCCCCCAGGGGTACTATGGCTACACCTTC	TRBJ1-2	few	.	14	TRBV30
CASSFFAGDTGELFF	TGTGCTAGCAGCTTTTTTGCGGGAGACACCGGGGAGCTGTTTTTT	TRBJ2-2	few	TRBD2	15	TRBV7-7
CASSFLGSNTGELFF	TGTGCCAGCAGCTTTCTTGGGTCGAACACCGGGGAGCTGTTTTTT	TRBJ2-2	.	.	15	TRBV5-6
CASSQVQGDTEAFF	TGTGCCAGCAGCCAAGTCCAGGGCGACACTGAAGCTTTCTTT	TRBJ1-1	many	.	14	TRBV3-1
CASRRGGGAQDTQYF	TGCGCCAGCAGGAGGGGGGGGGGAGCACAAGATACGCAGTATTTT	TRBJ2-3	.	.	15	TRBV10-2
CASSPTLGNIIYF	TGTGCCAGCTCACCCACACTGGGAAACATCATATATTTT	TRBJ1-3	.	.	13	TRBV18
CASSMNLGSQETQYF	TGTGCCAGCAGCATGAACCTGGGGAGCCAAGAGACCCAGTACTTC	TRBJ2-5	many	.	15	TRBV5-6
CASSAGLAGGPGEEAQYF	TGTGCCAGCAGCGCCGGACTAGCGGGAGGGCCCGGGGAGGAGGCCCAGTACTTC	TRBJ2-5	.	TRBD2	18	TRBV9
CASSLSRTGAAFF	TGTGCCAGCAGCTTATCCAGGACCGGGGCAGCTTTCTTT	TRBJ1-1	once	.	13	TRBV7-2
CASSEKGKETQYF	TGTGCCAGCAGTGAAAAGGGTAAAGAGACCCAGTACTTC	TRBJ2-5	.	.	13	TRBV2
CAWSSRQGFGYEQYF	TGTGCCTGGAGTTCCCGACAGGGTTTCGGCTACGAGCAGTACTTC	TRBJ2-7	.	TRBD1	15	TRBV30
CAWSGATPGNTIYF	TGTGCCTGGAGTGGGGCAACCCCCGGGAACACCATATATTTT	TRBJ1-3	few	.	14	TRBV30
CAIRWQGAFSDGYTF	TGTGCCATCAGATGGCAGGGGGCGTTTTCGGATGGCTACACCTTC	TRBJ1-2	.	TRBD1	15	TRBV10-3
CAISESVGEVAKNIQYF	TGTGCCATCAGTGAGTCGGTAGGGGAGGTAGCCAAAAACATTCAGTACTTC	TRBJ2-4	few	.	17	TRBV10-3
CAWSIGAGDNEQFF	TGTGCCTGGAGTATAGGAGCGGGGGACAATGAGCAGTTCTTC	TRBJ2-1	.	TRBD2	14	TRBV30